This T cell receptor beta chain came from a study of blood T cell repertoires in COVID-19. In the study overall: Acute and convalescent COVID-19 samples came from the United States, Italy and Spain. The cDNA or gDNA used as material had been derived from T cells, B-cell-depleted T cells, or PBMCs.

This clone was recorded only once. The CDR3 runs to 16 residues. CDR1 is SGHKS, CDR2 YYEKEE, per germline (reference sequence). V was pared by 3 bases and J by 5 bases, with 17 bases between. Original handling: Estimated nucleated cell counts came from reference gene primer amplification. Assay used: immunoSEQ multiplex PCR; TCRdb lists only in-frame clones, some missing. V and J calls and clone size come straight from that table; D and trimming were deduced from the DNA. This sample yields hundreds of thousands of clones, of which around 90% are seen a single time; 9% to 9.5% belongs to the top ten. This TCR was sampled from a man aged 18 to 29 with active or convalescent COVID-19. Sample: peripheral blood. The rearrangement links TRBV5-5 to TRBJ1-4, with D possibly TRBD1 on 6 matching bases. The CDR3 DNA follows: TGTGCCAGCAGCTATTCGACGGGACAAGCGAATGAAAAACTGTTTTTT. It encodes CASSYSTGQANEKLFF.